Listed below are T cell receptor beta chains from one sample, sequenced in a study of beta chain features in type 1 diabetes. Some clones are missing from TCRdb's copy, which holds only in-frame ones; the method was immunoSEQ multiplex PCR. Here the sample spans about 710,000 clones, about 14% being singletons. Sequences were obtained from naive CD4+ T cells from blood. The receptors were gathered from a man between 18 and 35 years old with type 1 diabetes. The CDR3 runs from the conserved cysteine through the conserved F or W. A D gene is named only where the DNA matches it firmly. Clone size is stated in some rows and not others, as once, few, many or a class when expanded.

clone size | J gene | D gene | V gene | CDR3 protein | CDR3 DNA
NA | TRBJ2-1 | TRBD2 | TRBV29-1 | CSLFQRGGSYNEQFF | TGCAGCCTCTTCCAAAGAGGCGGGAGCTATAATGAGCAGTTCTTC
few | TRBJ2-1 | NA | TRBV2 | CASSDEGGSYNEQFF | TGTGCCAGCAGTGACGAGGGGGGCTCCTACAATGAGCAGTTCTTC
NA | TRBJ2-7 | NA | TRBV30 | CAWSMRRRDEQYF | TGTGCCTGGAGTATGAGGCGGCGGGACGAGCAGTACTTC
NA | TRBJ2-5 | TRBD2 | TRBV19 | CASSTTFVASGGETQYF | TGTGCCAGTAGTACCACGTTCGTTGCTAGCGGGGGAGAGACCCAGTACTTC
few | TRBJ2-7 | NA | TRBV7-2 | CASSSRAPLYEQYF | TGTGCCAGCAGCTCCAGGGCACCCCTCTACGAGCAGTACTTC
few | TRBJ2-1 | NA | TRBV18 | CASSPTRSEQFF | TGTGCCAGCTCACCCACGAGAAGTGAGCAGTTCTTC
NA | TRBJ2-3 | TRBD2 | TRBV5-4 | CASKSAGVTDTQYF | TGTGCCAGCAAGTCGGCGGGAGTCACAGATACGCAGTATTTT
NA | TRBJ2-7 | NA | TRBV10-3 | CAIKGPAYEQYF | TGTGCCATCAAGGGACCGGCCTACGAGCAGTACTTC
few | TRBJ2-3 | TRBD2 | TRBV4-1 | CASSQVAGIDTQYF | TGCGCCAGCAGCCAGGTAGCGGGAATAGATACGCAGTATTTT
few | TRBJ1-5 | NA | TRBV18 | CASSESNQPQHF | TGTGCCAGCTCAGAATCAAATCAGCCCCAGCATTTT
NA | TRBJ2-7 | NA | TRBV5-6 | CASSLSGGPEYF | TGTGCCAGCAGCTTAAGTGGGGGCCCGGAGTACTTC
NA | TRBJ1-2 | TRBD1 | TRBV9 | CASSVAGQGDGYTF | TGTGCCAGCAGCGTAGCGGGACAGGGGGATGGCTACACCTTC
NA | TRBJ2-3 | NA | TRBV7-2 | CASSLEDFDTQYF | TGTGCCAGCAGCTTGGAGGACTTCGATACGCAGTATTTT
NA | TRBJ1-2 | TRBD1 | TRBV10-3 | CAITPTGGNYGYTF | TGTGCCATCACTCCGACAGGGGGCAACTATGGCTACACCTTC
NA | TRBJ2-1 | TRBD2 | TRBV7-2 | CASSHSGTPGEQFF | TGTGCCAGCAGCCATAGCGGGACTCCAGGAGAGCAGTTCTTC
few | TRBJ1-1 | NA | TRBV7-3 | CASSSTGNTEAFF | TGTGCCAGCAGCTCGACAGGAAACACTGAAGCTTTCTTT
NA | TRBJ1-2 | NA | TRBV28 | CASSLGAASGYGYTF | TGTGCCAGCAGTTTAGGTGCCGCCTCGGGCTATGGCTACACCTTC
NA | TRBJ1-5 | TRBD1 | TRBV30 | CAWSVGTANQPQHF | TGTGCCTGGAGTGTAGGGACAGCGAATCAGCCCCAGCATTTT
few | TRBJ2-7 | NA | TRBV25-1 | CASSPTESSYEQYF | TGTGCCAGCAGCCCGACAGAGAGCTCCTACGAGCAGTACTTC
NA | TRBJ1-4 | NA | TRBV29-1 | CSVPPGANEKLFF | TGCAGCGTCCCCCCGGGGGCGAATGAAAAACTGTTTTTT
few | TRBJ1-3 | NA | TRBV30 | CAQGTSSGNTIYF | TGTGCCCAAGGGACCTCCTCTGGAAACACCATATATTTT
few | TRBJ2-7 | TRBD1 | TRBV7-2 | CASSLGTGSYEQYF | TGTGCCAGCAGCCTTGGGACAGGCTCCTACGAGCAGTACTTC
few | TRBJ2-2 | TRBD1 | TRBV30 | CAGRQGDTGELFF | TGTGCCGGTAGACAGGGAGACACCGGGGAGCTGTTTTTT
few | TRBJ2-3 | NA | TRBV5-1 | CASSKDMRDTQYF | TGCGCCAGCAGCAAGGACATGCGCGATACGCAGTATTTT
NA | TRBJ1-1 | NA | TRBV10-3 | CAMSSMNTEAFF | TGTGCCATGAGTTCCATGAACACTGAAGCTTTCTTT
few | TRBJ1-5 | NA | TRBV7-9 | CASSLDVGPQHF | TGTGCCAGCAGCTTAGACGTAGGGCCCCAGCATTTT
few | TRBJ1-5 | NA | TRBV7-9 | CASSLVKDQPQHF | TGTGCCAGCAGCTTAGTTAAGGACCAGCCCCAGCATTTT
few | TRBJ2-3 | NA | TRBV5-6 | CASSRSGPDTQYF | TGTGCCAGCAGCCGCTCCGGACCTGATACGCAGTATTTT
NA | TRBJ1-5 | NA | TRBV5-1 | CASSLAGINNQPQHF | TGCGCCAGCAGCTTAGCAGGGATTAACAATCAGCCCCAGCATTTT
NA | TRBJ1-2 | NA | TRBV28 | CALRWNYGYTF | TGTGCTCTTCGATGGAACTATGGCTACACCTTC
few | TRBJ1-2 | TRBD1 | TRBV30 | CAWRGQGSNYGYTF | TGTGCCTGGAGGGGACAGGGGTCCAACTATGGCTACACCTTC